The 10 T cell receptor beta chains below come from one sample, sequenced in a study of blood T cell repertoires in COVID-19. Libraries were prepared by immunoSEQ multiplex PCR; TCRdb keeps only in-frame clonotypes and omits some of them. The sample shows under 350,000 clones, 89% of them seen only once. The sequenced sample consisted of peripheral blood. These receptors were collected from a man aged 45-65 years with acute or convalescent COVID-19.

This clone was seen more than once but under ten times. The gene calls are TRBV3-1 (or the pseudogene TRBV3-2) and TRBJ1-1; TRBD1 is a possible D gene (5 bases). The CDR3 is 14 residues long. Trimming cost V 4 bases and J 7 bases, with 16 bases left between them. CDR1 and CDR2 (germline): LGHDT, YNNKEL (reference sequence). The CDR3 reads CASSRPGGAGEAFF. The CDR3 nucleotides read TGTGCCAGCAGCCGCCCCGGCGGGGCGGGTGAAGCTTTCTTT.

This clone has just one count. The chain is built from TRBV11-3 and TRBJ2-7, with 7 nucleotides matching TRBD2. The CDR3 is 15 residues long. J lost 0 bases, V lost 4 bases, and 6 bases had no gene match. The germline V gene has CDR1 SGHNT and CDR2 YENEEA. This CDR3 is CASSSGASGSYEQYF. In DNA, the CDR3 is TGTGCCAGCAGCTCTGGGGCTAGCGGCTCCTACGAGCAGTACTTC.

Concerning this clone: A junction boundary mismatches the germline segment, possibly from a read error. The rearrangement uses TRBV6-5 and TRBJ2-1; the match to TRBD1 covers 7 bases. Germline-derived CDR1 and CDR2 are MNHEY and SVGAGI. The length of the CDR3 is 11 residues. DNA for the CDR3: TGTGCCAGCAGTTACTCGGGACAGTTGCTCTTC. It translates to CASSYSGQLLF.

The chain joins TRBV5-6 to TRBJ2-7; possible D gene TRBD1, 5 bases. Germline V gene data show CDR1 as SGHDT and CDR2 as YYEEEE. Trimming removed 1 base at V and 0 bases at J, with 11 bases between. The CDR3 sequence is 15 residues long. DNA for the CDR3: TGTGCCAGCAGCTTGAAGGGGCACTTCTCCTACGAGCAGTACTTC. Its protein is CASSLKGHFSYEQYF.

CDR3 protein: CASSPWAGMDGYTF. CDR3 coding DNA: TGTGCCAGCAGCCCCTGGGCGGGGATGGATGGCTACACCTTC. V gene TRBV7-9 combines with J gene TRBJ1-2; D remains unclear. This CDR3 has 14 amino acids. Germline CDR1 is SEHNR and CDR2 is FQNEAQ (reference sequence). V lost 5 bases and J 6 bases, leaving 16 bases between the germline ends.

The J gene is TRBJ1-1, the V gene TRBV7-9, with TRBD1 as a possible D gene (6 bases). The germline V gene encodes CDR1 SEHNR and CDR2 FQNEAQ (reference sequence). The germline V and J ends were trimmed by 5 bases and 6 bases, with 16 bases remaining between them. This CDR3 has 14 residues. The CDR3 DNA follows: TGTGCCAGCAGCCTGAAGACAGGAGGATCTGAAGCTTTCTTT. Its protein product is CASSLKTGGSEAFF.

The chain carries TRBV13 and TRBJ1-6; 8 nucleotides agree with TRBD1. This CDR3 spans 16 amino acids. Germline CDR1 PRHDT, CDR2 FYEKMQ (reference sequence). Trimming took 5 bases from V and 5 from J; bases not matched to a gene: 8. The CDR3 DNA sequence: TGTGCCAGCAGCCTCCGGACAGGGTCCCATAATTCACCCCTCCACTTT. It yields the protein CASSLRTGSHNSPLHF.

V usage is TRBV19 and J usage is TRBJ2-4; 10 bases are shared with TRBD1. Unmatched junction bases numbered 8, after V lost 10 bases and J lost 8 bases. Looked up from germline, CDR1 is LNHDA and CDR2 is SQIVND (reference sequence). This CDR3 spans 13 amino acids. The CDR3 sequence is CATRQGAMYIQYF. The CDR3 DNA reads TGTGCCACCAGACAGGGGGCTATGTACATTCAGTACTTC.

This chain's CDR3 is CASSPGRVTGELFF. In DNA form, the CDR3 reads TGTGCCAGCAGCCCGGGAAGGGTGACCGGGGAGCTGTTTTTT. J is TRBJ2-2 and V is TRBV7-9; TRBD2 is a possible D gene (5 bases). V was pared by 5 bases and J by 5 bases, with 12 bases between. CDR3 size: 14 residues. Looked up from germline, CDR1 is SEHNR and CDR2 is FQNEAQ (reference sequence).

The chain carries TRBV2 and TRBJ2-3, with 9 bases lining up with TRBD2. The CDR3 covers 15 residues. CDR1 SNHLY and CDR2 FYNNEI come from the germline V gene. The V segment lost 7 bases and the J segment 2 bases; nucleotides outside the gene matches: 7. The CDR3 sequence: CASKLERGVTDTQYF. The CDR3 region has the DNA TGTGCCAGCAAACTCGAGCGGGGGGTCACAGATACGCAGTATTTT.